This T cell receptor beta chain appears in the sequencing data of a study of blood T cell repertoires in COVID-19. Across the study: The study drew acute and convalescent COVID-19 samples from the United States, Italy and Spain. Sample material is recorded as cDNA or gDNA derived from T cells, B-cell-depleted T cells, or PBMCs.

The authors' processing: How many nucleated cells were present was estimated from reference gene primer amplification. Repertoires were generated with immunoSEQ multiplex PCR, while TCRdb's copy carries only in-frame clones and drops some. V, J and clone size are taken as reported in that table, and D and trimming were inferred from the DNA itself. Altogether just over 200,000 clones are present, 86% being singletons, with the ten largest covering 5% to 6.5%. Sequences were obtained from peripheral blood. The TCR comes from an elderly man with acute or convalescent COVID-19.

This CDR3 is CASSSQTSGSADTQYF. CDR3 sequence (DNA): TGCGCCAGCAGCTCACAAACTAGCGGGAGTGCAGATACGCAGTATTTT. This chain connects TRBV5-1 to TRBJ2-3; 11 bases map to TRBD2. After removal of 3 bases from V and 4 bases from J, the junction contained 7 bases not matched to a gene. There are 16 residues in the CDR3. Germline V gene data show CDR1 as SGHRS and CDR2 as YFSETQ.